A single count supports the clone carrying this T cell receptor beta chain. The assay was immunoSEQ multiplex PCR, and TCRdb's table has in-frame clones only and misses some. The sample has about 1.1 million clones, approximately 80% seen once. The data belong to a study of shared clonotypes between healthy human individuals. CDR1 and CDR2 from the germline V gene are MDHEN and SYDVKM. The V end was cut by 8 bases, the J end by 4 bases, with 16 bases between. CDR3 length: 14 amino acids. This TCR was sampled from a man aged 18 to 29 in good health. Some clones in this sample may be carry-over from other donors' samples. Sequenced material: memory CD4+ T cells from PBMCs. Specified subset: CD45RA-negative fraction. The chain links TRBV28 to TRBJ2-3; weak D call: TRBD2 (6 bases). The CDR3, as DNA: TGTGCCAGCCGAGGGGAGGCACGTGCAGATACGCAGTATTTT. Amino acids: CASRGEARADTQYF.